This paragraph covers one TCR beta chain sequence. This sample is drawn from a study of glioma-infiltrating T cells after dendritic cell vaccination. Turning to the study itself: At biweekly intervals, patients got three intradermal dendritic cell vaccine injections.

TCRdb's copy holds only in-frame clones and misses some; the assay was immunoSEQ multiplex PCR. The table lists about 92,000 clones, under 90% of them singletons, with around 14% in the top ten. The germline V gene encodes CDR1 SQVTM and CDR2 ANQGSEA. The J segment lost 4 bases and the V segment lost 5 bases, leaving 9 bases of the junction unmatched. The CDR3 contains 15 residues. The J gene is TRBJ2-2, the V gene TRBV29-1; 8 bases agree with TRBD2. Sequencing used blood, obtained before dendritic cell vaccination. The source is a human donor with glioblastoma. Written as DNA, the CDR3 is TGCAGCGTTCCCAATCCGCTAGCGGGCACCGGGGAGCTGTTTTTT. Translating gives CSVPNPLAGTGELFF.